Presented here are 14 T cell receptor beta chains from one specimen sequenced in a study of monozygotic twins with inflammatory bowel disease. Reprocessing the 5' RACE reads, TCRdb reports a single entry for every CDR3 protein and omits DNA. The listing records 80,000 or so distinct CDR3 sequences. Sequences were obtained from blood. All receptors come from a human donor with ulcerative colitis or Crohn's disease, or a healthy co-twin of an affected twin (not recorded which).

The chain is built from TRBV5-1 and TRBJ1-6. CDR3 length: 15 residues. Germline V lookup: CDR1 SGHRS, CDR2 YFSETQ. CDR3 amino acids: CASSLGQGLGSPLHF.

V usage is TRBV6-5 and J usage is TRBJ1-3; TCRdb's assignment of TRBD1 cannot be checked, as there is no DNA. Germline assignment: CDR1 MNHEY and CDR2 SVGAGI. The length of the CDR3 is 18 residues. The CDR3 loop reads CASSYLGRQGASGNTIYF.

Here the CDR3 reads CASNPRGSYNEQFF. J is TRBJ2-1 and V is TRBV28; TCRdb lists TRBD1, though no DNA is available to test this call. CDR1 and CDR2 (germline): MDHEN, SYDVKM. The length of the CDR3 is 14 residues.

The chain employs TRBV5-4 and TRBJ2-5. CDR3 length: 14 amino acids. Per the germline V gene, CDR1 is SGHNT and CDR2 is YYREEE (reference sequence). This chain's CDR3 is CASSLLRSRETQYF.

The chain employs TRBV10-3 and TRBJ1-2. This CDR3 is built from 15 residues. Germline V CDR1 and CDR2: ENHRY, SYGVKD. The CDR3 spells CAISEAGEGNYGYTF.

This rearrangement joins TRBV18 to TRBJ1-4. Germline lookup yields CDR1 KGHSH and CDR2 LQKENI. The CDR3 has 16 amino acids. This chain's CDR3 is CASSPPTPTAGEKLFF.

The rearrangement links TRBV25-1 to TRBJ1-6. CDR1 is MGHDK and CDR2 is SYGVNS in the germline V gene. This CDR3 has 14 residues. This CDR3 reads CASSDRGYNSPLHF.

The V and J genes are TRBV10-3 and TRBJ1-4. The CDR3 loop spans 12 amino acids. CDR1 ENHRY and CDR2 SYGVKD come from the germline V gene. CDR3 region: CAISEEREKLFF.

The chain is built from TRBV5-1 and TRBJ2-7; the TRBD1 assignment by TCRdb is unverifiable without DNA. Germline V lookup: CDR1 SGHRS, CDR2 YFSETQ. The CDR3 consists of 13 residues. CDR3 amino acids: CASSSTGRDEQYF.

The genes are TRBV20-1 and TRBJ2-4; there is no DNA to check the TCRdb D call of TRBD2. Germline V gene sequence: CDR1 DFQATT, CDR2 SNEGSKA (reference sequence). This CDR3 has 13 residues. The CDR3 here is CSASGASSNIQYF.

This sequence joins TRBV1 and TRBJ2-7; absent DNA, TCRdb's TRBD1 call cannot be checked. TRBV1 is annotated as a pseudogene. This CDR3 has 19 residues. The CDR3: CTSSQDNPWHPSSSYEQYF.

CDR3 loop: CASSLTGDQPQHF. The rearrangement links TRBV7-9 to TRBJ1-5; as DNA is missing, the TRBD1 call by TCRdb cannot be tested. Germline V gene data show CDR1 as SEHNR and CDR2 as FQNEAQ (reference sequence). The CDR3 consists of 13 residues.

The gene calls are TRBV29-1 and TRBJ1-2; the TCRdb call, TRBD1, lacks DNA for checking. The V gene's germline CDR1 is SQVTM and CDR2 ANQGSEA. This CDR3 is 14 amino acids long. The CDR3 region is CSVDNGQGAGGYTF.

This chain connects TRBV20-1 to TRBJ1-2; TCRdb proposes TRBD1, but this gene call is untestable without DNA. CDR1 DFQATT and CDR2 SNEGSKA come from the germline V gene (reference sequence). The CDR3 extends over 14 amino acids. CDR3 region: CSASTGAGGYGYTF.